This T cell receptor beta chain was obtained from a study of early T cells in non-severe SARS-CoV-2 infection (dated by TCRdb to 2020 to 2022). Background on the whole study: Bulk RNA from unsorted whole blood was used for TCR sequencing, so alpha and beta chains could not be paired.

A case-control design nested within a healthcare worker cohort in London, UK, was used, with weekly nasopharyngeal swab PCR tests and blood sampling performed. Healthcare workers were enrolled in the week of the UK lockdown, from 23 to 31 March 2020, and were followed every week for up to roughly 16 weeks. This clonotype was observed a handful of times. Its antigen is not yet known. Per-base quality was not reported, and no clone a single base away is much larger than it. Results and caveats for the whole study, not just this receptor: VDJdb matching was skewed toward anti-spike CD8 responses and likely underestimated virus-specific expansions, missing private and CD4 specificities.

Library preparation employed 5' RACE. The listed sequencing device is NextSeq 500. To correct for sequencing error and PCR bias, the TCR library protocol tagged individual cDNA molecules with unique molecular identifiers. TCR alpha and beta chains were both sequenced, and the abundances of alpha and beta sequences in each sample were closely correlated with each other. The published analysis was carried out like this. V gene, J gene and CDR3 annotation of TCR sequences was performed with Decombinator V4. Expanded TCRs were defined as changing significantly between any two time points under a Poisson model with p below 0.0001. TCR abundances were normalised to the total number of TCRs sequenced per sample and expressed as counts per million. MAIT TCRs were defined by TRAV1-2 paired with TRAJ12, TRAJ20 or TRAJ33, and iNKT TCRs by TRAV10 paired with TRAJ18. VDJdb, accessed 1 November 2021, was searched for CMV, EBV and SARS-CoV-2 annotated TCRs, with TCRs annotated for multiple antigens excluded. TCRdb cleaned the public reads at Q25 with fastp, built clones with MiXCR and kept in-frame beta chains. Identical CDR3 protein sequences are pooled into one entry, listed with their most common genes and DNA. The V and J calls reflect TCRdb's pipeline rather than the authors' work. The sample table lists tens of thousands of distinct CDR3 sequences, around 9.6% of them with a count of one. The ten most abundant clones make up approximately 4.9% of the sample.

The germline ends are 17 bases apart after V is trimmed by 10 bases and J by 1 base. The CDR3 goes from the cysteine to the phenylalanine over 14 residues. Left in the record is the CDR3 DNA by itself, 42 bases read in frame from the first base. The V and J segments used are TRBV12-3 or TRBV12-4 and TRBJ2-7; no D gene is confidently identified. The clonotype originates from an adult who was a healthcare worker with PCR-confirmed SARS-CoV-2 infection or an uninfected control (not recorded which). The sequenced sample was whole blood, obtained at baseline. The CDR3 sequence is CATQPGHSSYEQYF. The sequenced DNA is TGTGCCACCCAACCGGGTCACAGTTCCTACGAGCAGTACTTC.